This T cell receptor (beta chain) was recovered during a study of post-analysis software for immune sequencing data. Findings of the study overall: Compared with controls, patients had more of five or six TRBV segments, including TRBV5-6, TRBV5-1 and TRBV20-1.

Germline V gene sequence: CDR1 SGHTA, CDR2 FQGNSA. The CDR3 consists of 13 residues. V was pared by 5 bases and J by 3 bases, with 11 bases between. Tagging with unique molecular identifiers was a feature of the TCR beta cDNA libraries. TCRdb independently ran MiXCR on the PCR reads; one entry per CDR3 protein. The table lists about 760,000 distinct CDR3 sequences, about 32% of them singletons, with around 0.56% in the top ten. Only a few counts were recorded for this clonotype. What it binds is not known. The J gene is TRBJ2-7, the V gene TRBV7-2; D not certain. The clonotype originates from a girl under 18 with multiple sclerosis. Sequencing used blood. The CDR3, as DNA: TGTGCCAGCAGCCAGCGTTCCGTCTACGAGCAGTACTTC. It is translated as CASSQRSVYEQYF.